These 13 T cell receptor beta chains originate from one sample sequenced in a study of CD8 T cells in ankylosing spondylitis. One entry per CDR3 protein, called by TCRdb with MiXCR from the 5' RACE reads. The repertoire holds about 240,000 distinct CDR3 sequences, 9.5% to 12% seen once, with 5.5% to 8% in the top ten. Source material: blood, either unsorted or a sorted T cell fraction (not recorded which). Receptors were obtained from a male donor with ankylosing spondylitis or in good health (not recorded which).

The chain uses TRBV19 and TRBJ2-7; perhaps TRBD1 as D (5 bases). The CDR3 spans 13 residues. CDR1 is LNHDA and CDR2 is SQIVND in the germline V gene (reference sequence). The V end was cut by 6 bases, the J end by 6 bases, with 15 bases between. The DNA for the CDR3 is TGTGCCAGTAGCTTCGGAATGGGGCGCGAGCAGTACTTC. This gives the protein CASSFGMGREQYF.

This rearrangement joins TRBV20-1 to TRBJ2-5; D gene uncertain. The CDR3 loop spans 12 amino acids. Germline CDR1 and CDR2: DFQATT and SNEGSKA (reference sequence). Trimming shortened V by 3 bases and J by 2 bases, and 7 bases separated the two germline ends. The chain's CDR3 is CSASSSQETQYF. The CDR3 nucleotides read TGCAGTGCTAGTTCCAGTCAAGAGACCCAGTACTTC.

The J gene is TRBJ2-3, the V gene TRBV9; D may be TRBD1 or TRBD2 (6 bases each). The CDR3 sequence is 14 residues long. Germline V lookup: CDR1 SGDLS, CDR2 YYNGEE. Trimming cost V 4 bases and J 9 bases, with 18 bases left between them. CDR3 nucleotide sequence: TGTGCCAGCAGCCAGAACTTGGGGGGCCGCACGCAGTATTTT. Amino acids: CASSQNLGGRTQYF.

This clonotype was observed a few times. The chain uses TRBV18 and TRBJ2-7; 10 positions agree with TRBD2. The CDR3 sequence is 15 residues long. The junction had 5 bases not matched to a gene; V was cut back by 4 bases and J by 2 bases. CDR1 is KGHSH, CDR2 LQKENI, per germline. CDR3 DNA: TGTGCCAGCTCACGTCCTAGCGGGGGAACCTACGAGCAGTACTTC. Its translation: CASSRPSGGTYEQYF.

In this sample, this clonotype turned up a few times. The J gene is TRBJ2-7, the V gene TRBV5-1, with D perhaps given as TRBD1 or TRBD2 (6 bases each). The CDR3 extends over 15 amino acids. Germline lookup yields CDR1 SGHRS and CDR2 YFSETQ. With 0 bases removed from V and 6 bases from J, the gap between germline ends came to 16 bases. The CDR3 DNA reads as TGCGCCAGCAGCTTGGGGCACGACAAGGGGGGCGAGCAGTACTTC. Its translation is CASSLGHDKGGEQYF.

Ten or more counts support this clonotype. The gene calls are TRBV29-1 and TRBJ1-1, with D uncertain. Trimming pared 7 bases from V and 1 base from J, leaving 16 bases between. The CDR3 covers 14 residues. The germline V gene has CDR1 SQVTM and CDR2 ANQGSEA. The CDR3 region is CSAFYPRGNTEAFF. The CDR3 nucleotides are TGCAGCGCCTTTTACCCCCGGGGGAACACTGAAGCTTTCTTT.

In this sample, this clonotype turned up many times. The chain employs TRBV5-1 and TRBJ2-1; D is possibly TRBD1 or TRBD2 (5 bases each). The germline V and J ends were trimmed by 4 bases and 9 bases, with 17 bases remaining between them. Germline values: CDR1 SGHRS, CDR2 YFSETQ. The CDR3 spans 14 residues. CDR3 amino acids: CASSETSGLGEQFF. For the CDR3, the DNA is TGCGCCAGCAGCGAAACCTCGGGGCTGGGTGAGCAGTTCTTC.

CDR3: CASSPLGTISGNTIYF. The CDR3 DNA is TGTGCCAGCAGTCCGTTAGGGACCATCTCTGGAAACACCATATATTTT. The chain employs TRBV12-3 or TRBV12-4 and TRBJ1-3; the D gene is possibly TRBD1 (5 bases). The CDR3 covers 16 residues. Trimming took 5 bases from V and 0 from J, leaving 14 bases between them.

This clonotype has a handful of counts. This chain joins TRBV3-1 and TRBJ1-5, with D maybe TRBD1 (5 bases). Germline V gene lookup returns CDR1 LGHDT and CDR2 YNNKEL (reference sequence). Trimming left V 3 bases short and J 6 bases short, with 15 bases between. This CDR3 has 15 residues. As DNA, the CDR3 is TGTGCCAGCAGCCAGGGGCGCTCTCCTTTTCAGCCCCAGCATTTT. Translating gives CASSQGRSPFQPQHF.

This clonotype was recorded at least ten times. The CDR3 bases are TGTGCCAGCACCAACAGCGGGTGGAGGACCGGGGAGCTGTTTTTT. This gives the protein CASTNSGWRTGELFF. This chain links TRBV28 with TRBJ2-2; tentative D call: TRBD2 (6 bases). The V and J ends lost 7 bases and 5 bases respectively, with 17 bases between them. Germline-derived CDR1 and CDR2 are MDHEN and SYDVKM. This CDR3 contains 15 residues.

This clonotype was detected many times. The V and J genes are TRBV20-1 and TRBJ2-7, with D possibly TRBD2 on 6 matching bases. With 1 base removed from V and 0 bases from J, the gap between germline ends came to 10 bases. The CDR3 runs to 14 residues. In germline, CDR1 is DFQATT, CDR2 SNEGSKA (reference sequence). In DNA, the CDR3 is TGCAGTGCTAGAGCGGGAGAGAGCTCCTACGAGCAGTACTTC. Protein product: CSARAGESSYEQYF.

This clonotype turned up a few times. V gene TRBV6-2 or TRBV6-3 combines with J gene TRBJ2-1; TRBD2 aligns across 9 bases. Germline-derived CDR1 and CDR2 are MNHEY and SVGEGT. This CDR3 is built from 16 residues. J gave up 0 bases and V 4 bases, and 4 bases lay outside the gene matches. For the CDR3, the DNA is TGTGCCAGCAGTTCCCATAGCGGGAGCTCCTACAATGAGCAGTTCTTC. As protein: CASSSHSGSSYNEQFF.

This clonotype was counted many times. CDR3: CASSFVDSSTDTQYF. CDR3 bases: TGCGCCAGCAGCTTCGTGGATTCTAGCACAGATACGCAGTATTTT. The V gene is TRBV5-1, the J gene TRBJ2-3; unclear D gene. The V gene's germline CDR1 is SGHRS and CDR2 YFSETQ. Trimming left V 2 bases short and J 0 bases short, with 10 bases between. This CDR3 is built from 15 residues.